Many counts were recorded for the clone carrying this T cell receptor (beta chain). Its matching antigen is unknown. TCRdb re-called the 5' RACE reads through MiXCR, storing one row per CDR3 protein. Of some 1,700,000 distinct CDR3 sequences listed, around a third are singletons. The data originate from a study of identical twins. Study-level results: Invariant populations such as MAIT and iNKT cells could partly muddle zero-insertion analyses. Alpha sequences that were out-of-frame and twin-shared showed an excess of low generation probability. Instead of following the same donors, the conclusions were based on cross-sectional statistical analysis.

The material sequenced was cord blood. The sequence was obtained from a newborn girl in good health.

The CDR3 loop reads CSVTPRDNQETQYF. The CDR3 bases are TGCAGCGTTACCCCCCGGGACAACCAAGAGACCCAGTACTTC. This rearrangement joins TRBV29-1 to TRBJ2-5; a weak D match, TRBD1 (6 bases). There are 14 residues in the CDR3. The germline gives CDR1 SQVTM, CDR2 ANQGSEA. V was shortened by 5 bases and J by 0 bases, with 13 bases between the two germline ends.